The table lists the clone carrying this T cell receptor beta chain with many counts. Its antigen is as yet unknown. TCRdb re-called the reads with MiXCR, one entry per CDR3 protein. Among some 300,000 distinct CDR3 sequences listed, approximately 15% were seen once. V was clipped by 0 bases and J by 2 bases; unmatched bases: 2. This CDR3 has 15 residues. Germline CDR1 is MRHNA and CDR2 is SNTAGT. The data originate from a study of T cell repertoires in cytomegalovirus infection. Turning to the study itself: Public TCR beta signatures provided an indication of both CMV infection and a matching HLA type.

The study's findings and limits: People with CMV and the relevant HLA were identified by cumulative public TCR beta family frequency. The ex vivo response was dominated by HLA-C-restricted CMV-specific TCR beta clonotypes.

Sequenced input: PBMCs. This chain links TRBV6-4 with TRBJ2-3; 7 bases line up with TRBD1. This clonotype was obtained from a human donor in good health (CMV status not recorded). Some clones in this sample may be carry-over from other donors' samples. CDR3 nucleotide sequence: TGTGCCAGCAGTGACTCGGGACAGAACACAGATACGCAGTATTTT. It is translated as CASSDSGQNTDTQYF.